These T cell receptor beta chains were read from a single sample in a study of cytomegalovirus exposure and HLA in healthy donors. TCRdb keeps only in-frame clones here, not all; method: immunoSEQ multiplex PCR. Among approximately 150,000 clones listed, about four fifths were seen once. Sequences were obtained from PBMCs. The receptors originated from a male donor in good health and CMV-seropositive. Both conserved end residues are part of each CDR3. Each record gives: J gene, clone size, CDR3 length, D gene, V gene, CDR3 protein, CDR3 DNA. The D gene is left open where the match is weak. Not all rows give a size; the values are once, few, many and, for expanded clones, a class.

J: TRBJ2-1
size: many
length: 15
D: .
V: TRBV2
CDR3: CASVSLEGAGNEQFF
DNA: TGTGCCAGCGTCTCGTTAGAGGGAGCGGGCAATGAGCAGTTCTTC

J: TRBJ2-3
size: .
length: 15
D: TRBD2
V: TRBV5-4
CDR3: CASSESGGGIDTQYF
DNA: TGTGCCAGCAGCGAATCGGGGGGGGGCATAGATACGCAGTATTTT

J: TRBJ2-5
size: .
length: 11
D: .
V: TRBV6-1
CDR3: CASRYRETQYF
DNA: TGTGCCAGCAGATACAGGGAGACCCAGTACTTC

J: TRBJ1-2
size: .
length: 15
D: .
V: TRBV5-1
CDR3: CASSLERGYLYGYTF
DNA: TGCGCCAGCAGCTTGGAAAGGGGGTACCTTTATGGCTACACCTTC

J: TRBJ2-7
size: .
length: 12
D: TRBD2
V: TRBV9
CDR3: CASSVVGGEQYF
DNA: TGTGCCAGCAGCGTAGTGGGAGGGGAGCAGTACTTC

J: TRBJ1-5
size: few
length: 15
D: TRBD1
V: TRBV6-5
CDR3: CASSVGTGGNQPQHF
DNA: TGTGCCAGCAGTGTAGGGACAGGGGGCAATCAGCCCCAGCATTTT

J: TRBJ2-3
size: .
length: 16
D: TRBD2
V: TRBV5-1
CDR3: CASSLIGGGALDTQYF
DNA: TGCGCCAGCAGCTTGATCGGCGGGGGGGCTCTAGATACGCAGTATTTT

J: TRBJ2-5
size: .
length: 14
D: .
V: TRBV5-6
CDR3: CASSPPAAQETQYF
DNA: TGTGCCAGCAGCCCCCCCGCGGCCCAAGAGACCCAGTACTTC

J: TRBJ2-7
size: .
length: 15
D: TRBD2
V: TRBV7-2
CDR3: CASSLLGLAGYEQYF
DNA: TGTGCCAGCAGCCTTTTGGGACTAGCGGGCTACGAGCAGTACTTC

J: TRBJ2-3
size: .
length: 16
D: TRBD2
V: TRBV6-1
CDR3: CASSVNIFGGADTQYF
DNA: TGTGCCAGCAGTGTAAACATTTTTGGGGGGGCAGATACGCAGTATTTT

J: TRBJ2-3
size: .
length: 14
D: .
V: TRBV5-4
CDR3: CASSLGGFVDTQYF
DNA: TGTGCCAGCAGCTTGGGGGGCTTCGTAGATACGCAGTATTTT

J: TRBJ2-7
size: few
length: 14
D: .
V: TRBV27
CDR3: CASSFGDSSYEQYF
DNA: TGTGCCAGCAGTTTCGGGGATTCTTCCTACGAGCAGTACTTC

J: TRBJ1-5
size: .
length: 13
D: .
V: TRBV15
CDR3: CATSTGARGPQHF
DNA: TGTGCCACCAGCACCGGGGCGCGGGGGCCCCAGCATTTT

J: TRBJ2-5
size: .
length: 15
D: TRBD2
V: TRBV5-6
CDR3: CASSWGLAEVETQYF
DNA: TGTGCCAGCAGTTGGGGACTAGCGGAGGTGGAGACCCAGTACTTC

J: TRBJ2-3
size: .
length: 14
D: TRBD1
V: TRBV19
CDR3: CASSLRQGKDTQYF
DNA: TGTGCCAGTAGTCTCAGACAGGGAAAAGATACGCAGTATTTT

J: TRBJ2-2
size: .
length: 16
D: .
V: TRBV4-2
CDR3: CASSQSEGSNTGELFF
DNA: TGTGCCAGCAGCCAATCGGAGGGCTCGAACACCGGGGAGCTGTTTTTT

J: TRBJ1-2
size: .
length: 13
D: .
V: TRBV7-9
CDR3: CASSPGTNYGYTF
DNA: TGTGCCAGCAGTCCCGGGACTAACTATGGCTACACCTTC

J: TRBJ2-5
size: once
length: 15
D: TRBD2
V: TRBV5-1
CDR3: CASSLARTSTETQYF
DNA: TGCGCCAGCAGCTTAGCCAGGACTAGTACCGAGACCCAGTACTTC

J: TRBJ1-1
size: .
length: 13
D: .
V: TRBV19
CDR3: CASSNSLNTEAFF
DNA: TGTGCCAGTAGTAACAGCTTGAACACTGAAGCTTTCTTT

J: TRBJ1-1
size: .
length: 14
D: .
V: TRBV5-1
CDR3: CASSSAQASLEAFF
DNA: TGCGCCAGCAGCTCCGCTCAAGCTAGTCTCGAAGCTTTCTTT

J: TRBJ1-1
size: .
length: 13
D: .
V: TRBV19
CDR3: CASSGSINTEAFF
DNA: TGTGCCAGTAGTGGGAGTATAAACACTGAAGCTTTCTTT

J: TRBJ1-4
size: .
length: 12
D: TRBD1
V: TRBV7-2
CDR3: CASSFRGEKLFF
DNA: TGTGCCAGCAGCTTCAGGGGGGAAAAACTGTTTTTT

J: TRBJ2-5
size: .
length: 13
D: .
V: TRBV18
CDR3: CASSRTAQETQYF
DNA: TGTGCCAGCTCCCGGACAGCCCAAGAGACCCAGTACTTC

J: TRBJ1-6
size: .
length: 16
D: TRBD1
V: TRBV7-7
CDR3: CASSLAGDSCNSPLHF
DNA: TGTGCTAGCAGCTTAGCGGGGGACAGCTGTAATTCACCCCTCCACTTT

J: TRBJ2-7
size: .
length: 12
D: TRBD2
V: TRBV29-1
CDR3: CSVTRGGYEQYF
DNA: TGCAGCGTTACGCGGGGGGGCTACGAGCAGTACTTC

J: TRBJ1-2
size: .
length: 15
D: .
V: TRBV10-2
CDR3: CASTTPFPRDYGYTF
DNA: TGCGCCAGCACCACACCTTTCCCGAGGGACTATGGCTACACCTTC

J: TRBJ2-7
size: once
length: 14
D: .
V: TRBV11-2
CDR3: CASSMDRGGYEQYF
DNA: TGTGCCAGCAGCATGGACAGAGGGGGCTACGAGCAGTACTTC

J: TRBJ1-5
size: few
length: 15
D: .
V: TRBV4-2
CDR3: CASSQDRGFVQPQHF
DNA: TGTGCCAGCAGCCAAGACCGGGGATTCGTTCAGCCCCAGCATTTT

J: TRBJ2-7
size: .
length: 12
D: .
V: TRBV5-6
CDR3: CASSLEEFEQYF
DNA: TGTGCCAGCAGCTTGGAGGAGTTCGAGCAGTACTTC

J: TRBJ1-1
size: .
length: 14
D: TRBD1
V: TRBV30
CDR3: CAWGQGRVTAEAFF
DNA: TGTGCCTGGGGACAGGGAAGGGTGACCGCTGAAGCTTTCTTT

J: TRBJ1-1
size: few
length: 11
D: .
V: TRBV6-6
CDR3: CASSRTERTFF
DNA: TGTGCCAGCAGTCGAACGGAGAGAACTTTCTTT

J: TRBJ1-3
size: .
length: 17
D: TRBD1
V: TRBV4-1
CDR3: CASSQEQGFISGNTIYF
DNA: TGCGCCAGCAGCCAAGAACAGGGGTTTATCTCTGGAAACACCATATATTTT

J: TRBJ2-2
size: .
length: 14
D: .
V: TRBV19
CDR3: CASSSQAFTGELFF
DNA: TGTGCCAGTAGTAGCCAGGCCTTCACCGGGGAGCTGTTTTTT

J: TRBJ2-7
size: .
length: 14
D: TRBD1
V: TRBV30
CDR3: CAWSRDRAHPEQYF
DNA: TGTGCCTGGAGTCGAGACAGGGCCCACCCCGAGCAGTACTTC

J: TRBJ2-1
size: .
length: 11
D: .
V: TRBV7-2
CDR3: CASSRYNEQFF
DNA: TGTGCCAGCAGCCGGTACAATGAGCAGTTCTTC

J: TRBJ1-2
size: .
length: 14
D: .
V: TRBV5-6
CDR3: CASSLEWPAEGYTF
DNA: TGTGCCAGCAGCTTGGAATGGCCCGCAGAAGGCTACACCTTC

J: TRBJ1-5
size: .
length: 14
D: .
V: TRBV7-9
CDR3: CASSGPGDNQPQHF
DNA: TGTGCCAGCAGCGGCCCAGGGGACAATCAGCCCCAGCATTTT

J: TRBJ2-2
size: once
length: 14
D: .
V: TRBV7-7
CDR3: CASRKEGYTGELFF
DNA: TGTGCTAGCAGAAAGGAGGGGTACACCGGGGAGCTGTTTTTT

J: TRBJ2-2
size: .
length: 17
D: TRBD2
V: TRBV7-3
CDR3: CASSLGLAGTNTGELFF
DNA: TGTGCCAGCAGCCTGGGACTAGCGGGGACGAACACCGGGGAGCTGTTTTTT

J: TRBJ2-7
size: .
length: 16
D: TRBD2
V: TRBV6-5
CDR3: CASSFGLAGDSYEQYF
DNA: TGTGCCAGCAGTTTCGGACTAGCGGGGGACTCCTACGAGCAGTACTTC

J: TRBJ2-5
size: .
length: 13
D: .
V: TRBV2
CDR3: CASSDPVEETQYF
DNA: TGTGCCAGCAGTGACCCAGTGGAGGAGACCCAGTACTTC

J: TRBJ2-7
size: .
length: 17
D: TRBD2
V: TRBV19
CDR3: CASSTLGLAGEQYEQYF
DNA: TGTGCCAGTAGTACCCTCGGACTAGCGGGGGAACAATACGAGCAGTACTTC

J: TRBJ1-2
size: .
length: 14
D: .
V: TRBV9
CDR3: CASSPASVGYGYTF
DNA: TGTGCCAGCAGCCCTGCTTCGGTTGGCTATGGCTACACCTTC

J: TRBJ1-2
size: .
length: 15
D: TRBD1
V: TRBV5-1
CDR3: CASSLTRGTNYGYTF
DNA: TGCGCCAGCAGCTTGACCAGGGGGACTAACTATGGCTACACCTTC

J: TRBJ2-5
size: .
length: 15
D: .
V: TRBV7-9
CDR3: CASSFGGAGGETQYF
DNA: TGTGCCAGCAGCTTCGGAGGGGCCGGGGGAGAGACCCAGTACTTC

J: TRBJ2-1
size: .
length: 14
D: TRBD2
V: TRBV7-3
CDR3: CASSPGLGGNEQFF
DNA: TGTGCCAGCAGCCCGGGACTAGGAGGCAATGAGCAGTTCTTC

J: TRBJ2-1
size: .
length: 14
D: .
V: TRBV28
CDR3: CASQPGASYNEQFF
DNA: TGTGCCAGCCAGCCAGGGGCCTCCTACAATGAGCAGTTCTTC

J: TRBJ2-1
size: .
length: 15
D: .
V: TRBV6-1
CDR3: CASSPTWGRDNEQFF
DNA: TGTGCCAGCAGTCCCACTTGGGGGCGGGACAATGAGCAGTTCTTC